This TCR beta chain was profiled in a study of cytomegalovirus exposure and HLA in healthy donors. Regarding the study as a whole: Cytomegalovirus status was reportedly diagnosed by the classifier with high specificity and sensitivity. The analysis excluded some indistinguishable V segments, including TRBV6-2 and TRBV6-3.

In the PCR, 60 Vbeta and 13 Jbeta primers were used. Measured with immunoSEQ multiplex PCR; TCRdb has only the in-frame clones, and not every one. The sample records over 150,000 clones, approximately 70% being singletons. With 4 bases clipped from V and 6 bases from J, the junction kept 15 bases outside the gene matches. The CDR3 covers 17 residues. Germline CDR1 is LGHNA and CDR2 is YSLEER. Regarding this clone: The antigen is undetermined.

The chain has TRBV4-3 and TRBJ1-3; TRBD1 matches 7 bases. This clonotype originated in a woman in her thirties or forties in good health and CMV-seropositive. Sequencing was performed on PBMCs. The CDR3 region is CASSLHFPGQRTNTIYF. CDR3 nucleotides: TGCGCCAGCAGCCTCCACTTTCCGGGACAGAGAACAAACACCATATATTTT.